What follows describes a single T cell receptor (beta chain). This sample was taken from a study of blood T cell repertoires in COVID-19. About the study: Sources were T cells, B-cell-depleted T cells, or PBMCs; the material itself was cDNA or gDNA.

Enrolled through a virtual design, the participants were between roughly 18 and 95 years of age and came from 24 US areas. In Cohort 3, a recovered donor had either two negative PCRs, clearance, or symptom resolution. The germline CDR1 and CDR2 sequences are KGHDR and SFDVKD. The length of the CDR3 is 17 residues. V was pared by 3 bases and J by 0 bases, with 3 bases of the junction left unmatched. Generated by immunoSEQ multiplex PCR, the TCRdb table keeps only in-frame clones and is missing some. The sample yields fewer than 150,000 clones, over 80% seen once. The chain couples TRBV24-1 to TRBJ2-2, with 10 bases lining up with TRBD1. The TCR comes from a man aged 25 to 40 who had recovered from COVID-19. What was sequenced was PBMCs or T cells enriched from blood (not recorded which). This CDR3 reads CATSDRGTGANTGELFF. The CDR3, as DNA: TGTGCCACCAGTGATAGGGGGACAGGGGCGAACACCGGGGAGCTGTTTTTT.